This TCR beta chain was found in a study of early T cells in non-severe SARS-CoV-2 infection. For the study at large: The input, bulk RNA from unsorted whole blood, was sequenced, and chains were unpaired.

Germline V gives CDR1 LGHNA, CDR2 YSLEER. Trimming removed 0 bases from V and 1 base from J; junction bases left unmatched: 6. CDR3 size: 17 residues. TCRdb reprocessed the 5' RACE reads via MiXCR and lists one record per CDR3 protein. Altogether about 22,000 distinct CDR3 sequences are present, 4.5% being singletons, with the ten largest covering approximately 8.4%. This clonotype has a handful of counts. The TCR was taken from an adult who was a healthcare worker with PCR-confirmed SARS-CoV-2 infection or an uninfected control (not recorded which). The chain is built from TRBV4-3 and TRBJ2-3; 8 bases fit TRBD2. Sequencing was performed on whole blood. CDR3 in DNA: TGCGCCAGCAGCCAAGACGTGGCGGGGGGAGGCACAGATACGCAGTATTTT. It yields the protein CASSQDVAGGGTDTQYF.